One T cell receptor (beta chain) is described in this entry. Its antigen is unknown. The data stem from a study of cytomegalovirus exposure and HLA in healthy donors. Overall study context: The Caucasian-associated ancestry cluster held over 80% of some 420 genotyped donors. Study conclusions and caveats: Being productive about 87% or about 30% of the time was typical of most TCR beta V segments in an earlier analysis.

PCR was performed using 60 Vbeta and 13 Jbeta primers. The table came from immunoSEQ multiplex PCR; TCRdb's copy has only in-frame clones and leaves some out. Of approximately 290,000 clones listed, 80% are singletons. Germline V gives CDR1 SGHVS, CDR2 FNYEAQ. The CDR3 runs 13 residues. Trimming removed 5 bases at V and 3 bases at J, with 10 bases between. The chain couples TRBV7-6 to TRBJ2-5; a weak D match, TRBD1 (5 bases). Sequencing input: PBMCs. This receptor was taken from a girl aged 2-10 years in good health and CMV-seronegative. The CDR3: CASSLAREETQYF. In DNA form, the CDR3 reads TGTGCCAGCAGCCTGGCCAGGGAAGAGACCCAGTACTTC.